One sample yielded the 8 T cell receptor beta chains listed below, sequenced in a study of T cell responses to AZD1222 COVID-19 vaccine (dated by TCRdb to the early 2020s). The library was built by means of the immunoSEQ multiplex PCR assay. Drawn from immuneACCESS, this table holds only the in-frame rearrangements with V and J called that TCRdb kept. Clones are partly lost; checked studies trace under half to an unresolved V gene and leave the rest unexplained. The sample table records about 150,000 clones; more than 85% of these occur just once. In total, the top ten clones hold roughly 3.3% of the sample. The time point tag for this specimen amounts to: about 28 days (+/-7) after the second vaccine dose. The sequenced sample was peripheral blood, obtained 28 days after the second AZD1222 dose. Receptors originate from an adult who received the AZD1222 COVID-19 vaccine.

The V call is TRBV27, the J call TRBJ1-5; D remains unclear. Germline assignment: CDR1 MNHEY and CDR2 SMNVEV (reference sequence). The V gene lost 4 bases and the J gene lost 6 bases, with 22 bases spanning the gap. The CDR3 runs 17 residues. The DNA of the CDR3 is TGTGCCAGCAGTTCACGACGGCAGGATTCACGGGGTCAGCCCCAGCATTTT. It specifies CASSSRRQDSRGQPQHF.

V and J are TRBV11-2 and TRBJ1-2; D is possibly TRBD1 (6 bases). There are 16 residues in the CDR3. CDR1 and CDR2 from the germline V gene are SGHAT and FQNNGV. Trimming shortened V by 5 bases and J by 3 bases, and 19 bases separated the two germline ends. The chain's CDR3 is CASSQRYRAQDYGYTF. The CDR3, as DNA: TGTGCCAGCAGCCAGCGTTACAGGGCGCAGGACTATGGCTACACCTTC.

This chain uses TRBV3-1 (or the pseudogene TRBV3-2) with TRBJ1-3; 7 positions agree with TRBD1. The CDR3 has 15 amino acids. J was trimmed by 7 bases and V by 0 bases; bases with no gene match: 6. Germline values: CDR1 LGHDT, CDR2 YNNKEL (reference sequence). The CDR3 is CASSQDNGQVNTIYF. The CDR3 nucleotides read TGTGCCAGCAGCCAAGATAACGGACAGGTTAACACCATATATTTT.

This sequence joins TRBV5-1 and TRBJ2-5, with D possibly matching TRBD2 (5 bases). The CDR3 runs 14 residues. V shed 1 base and J shed 2 bases, with 9 bases lying between them. Germline V gives CDR1 SGHRS, CDR2 YFSETQ. CDR3 nucleotide sequence: TGCGCCAGCAGCTTGCTGACGGGGCAAGAGACCCAGTACTTC. Translating it yields CASSLLTGQETQYF.

This clone has only one observation. CDR3 in DNA: TGTGCCAGTAAGATGGGCGACAGGGGCGAGCAGTACTTC. Translating gives CASKMGDRGEQYF. The chain has TRBV19 and TRBJ2-7; 8 positions match TRBD1. CDR3 length equals 13 residues. Trimming cost V 7 bases and J 6 bases; bases outside gene matches: 8. Germline V lookup: CDR1 LNHDA, CDR2 SQIVND (reference sequence). Using reference TRBV19 and TRBJ2-7 for the parts outside the CDR3, the full variable domain is DGGITQSPKYLFRKEGQNVTLSCEQNLNHDAMYWYRQDPGQGLRLIYYSQIVNDFQKGDIAEGYSVSREKKESFPLTVTSAQKNPTAFYLCASKMGDRGEQYFGPGTRLTVT.

V gene TRBV30 combines with J gene TRBJ2-7, with 7 bases that match TRBD1. Trimming at V came to 1 base and at J to 3 bases, leaving 3 bases not matched to a gene. The CDR3 length is 13 residues. Germline CDR1 GTSNPN, CDR2 SVGIG (reference sequence). The CDR3 here is CAWSAGTDYEQYF. The CDR3 DNA is TGTGCCTGGAGTGCCGGGACAGACTACGAGCAGTACTTC.

V gene TRBV3-1 (or the pseudogene TRBV3-2) combines with J gene TRBJ2-1, with 7 positions matching TRBD2. CDR3 length equals 17 residues. CDR1 and CDR2 from the germline V gene are LGHDT and YNNKEL (reference sequence). V shed 1 base and J 10 bases; nucleotides not matched to a gene: 16. CDR3 DNA: TGTGCCAGCAGCCAAGGGTGGGAGGGCCTTCGGTTAAGCGAGCAGTTCTTC. It specifies CASSQGWEGLRLSEQFF.

J is TRBJ1-4 and V is TRBV28, with TRBD1 matching over 8 bases. Germline CDR1 reads MDHEN; CDR2 reads SYDVKM. CDR3 length: 14 residues. V trimming: 5 bases; J trimming: 4 bases; junction bases outside the gene matches: 3. The CDR3 DNA sequence: TGTGCCAGCAGTGCGACAGGGGTTAATGAAAAACTGTTTTTT. Its protein is CASSATGVNEKLFF.